This passage covers 25 T cell receptor beta chains from one sample sequenced in a study of T cell clonotyping in hematopoietic cell transplantation. Here immunoSEQ multiplex PCR was the method, and the copy in TCRdb shows in-frame clones only, minus some. The sample lists some 40,000 clones, 85% to 95% occurring once. Sequenced: peripheral blood mononuclear cells. These receptors were obtained from a woman aged 50 to 65 in good health. Some clones in this sample may be carry-over from other donors' samples.

The V call is TRBV5-5, the J call TRBJ1-3, with TRBD1 matching 9 bases. The CDR3 has 14 residues. Looked up from germline, CDR1 is SGHKS and CDR2 is YYEKEE (reference sequence). V was pared by 3 bases and J by 4 bases, with 2 bases of the junction left unmatched. CDR3 sequence (DNA): TGTGCCAGCAGCTGGGGGACAGGGGGAAACACCATATATTTT. Translated: CASSWGTGGNTIYF.

This chain links TRBV7-2 with TRBJ1-4; D unclear. Looked up from germline, CDR1 is SGHTA and CDR2 is FQGNSA. V was shortened by 1 base and J by 6 bases, with 9 bases between the two germline ends. The CDR3 contains 14 residues. In DNA form, the CDR3 reads TGTGCCAGCAGCTTAGGGTCTTACTATGAAAAACTGTTTTTT. This gives the protein CASSLGSYYEKLFF.

The chain carries TRBV19 and TRBJ1-5; D unclear. This CDR3 is built from 13 residues. V was pared by 3 bases and J by 2 bases, with 5 bases between. From germline, CDR1 is LNHDA and CDR2 SQIVND (reference sequence). This CDR3 reads CASSINRNQPQHF. For the CDR3, the DNA is TGTGCCAGTAGTATCAACCGCAATCAGCCCCAGCATTTT.

The V gene is TRBV29-1, the J gene TRBJ2-5; tentatively, D is TRBD2 (5 bases). Germline loops: CDR1 SQVTM, CDR2 ANQGSEA. V gave up 7 bases and J gave up 2 bases, with 11 bases separating them. This CDR3 has 12 amino acids. This chain's CDR3 is CSAGGSQETQYF. The CDR3, as DNA: TGCAGCGCAGGAGGCTCGCAAGAGACCCAGTACTTC.

The chain employs TRBV5-1 and TRBJ2-7, with TRBD1 as a possible D gene (6 bases). The V end was cut by 4 bases, the J end by 0 bases, with 11 bases between. The CDR3 is 14 residues long. The germline gives CDR1 SGHRS, CDR2 YFSETQ. CDR3 nucleotides: TGCGCCAGCAGCCAAACAGGGTTCTCCTACGAGCAGTACTTC. This encodes CASSQTGFSYEQYF.

The chain recombines TRBV7-3 with TRBJ2-3; D is undetermined. This CDR3 has 15 amino acids. The V end lost 2 bases, the J end lost 1 base, and 10 bases lay between the germline ends. From germline, CDR1 is SGHTA and CDR2 FQGTGA. The CDR3 protein is CASSLGPVGTDTQYF. CDR3 coding DNA: TGTGCCAGCAGCTTAGGGCCGGTGGGCACAGATACGCAGTATTTT.

This clone was detected once. The chain uses TRBV2 and TRBJ2-7; TRBD2 is a possible D gene (6 bases). This CDR3 has 14 amino acids. Trimming shortened V by 7 bases and J by 2 bases, and 15 bases separated the two germline ends. Per the germline V gene, CDR1 is SNHLY and CDR2 is FYNNEI. CDR3 sequence reads: CASKQGLFTYEQYF. The CDR3 DNA reads as TGTGCCAGCAAGCAGGGACTTTTCACCTACGAGCAGTACTTC.

The chain employs TRBV27 and TRBJ2-7; TRBD1 aligns across 7 bases. CDR1 is MNHEY and CDR2 is SMNVEV in the germline V gene (reference sequence). This CDR3 comprises 14 residues. The trim removed 3 bases at V and 2 bases at J, leaving 4 bases unmatched. The CDR3 DNA is TGTGCCAGCAGTTTTAACAGGGGTGCCTACGAGCAGTACTTC. Translated, it gives CASSFNRGAYEQYF.

This chain links TRBV7-9 with TRBJ2-7, with D uncertain. With 1 base removed from V and 0 bases from J, the gap between germline ends came to 10 bases. This CDR3 contains 15 residues. Germline values: CDR1 SEHNR, CDR2 FQNEAQ (reference sequence). This chain's CDR3 is CASSLGSGFSYEQYF. In nucleotides, the CDR3 is TGTGCCAGCAGCTTAGGTTCCGGTTTCTCCTACGAGCAGTACTTC.

The genes are TRBV6-5 and TRBJ2-7; D is possibly TRBD1 (5 bases). Germline assignment: CDR1 MNHEY and CDR2 SVGAGI. The CDR3 sequence is 13 residues long. Between the trimmed V and J ends, which lost 5 bases and 6 bases, there was a span of 14 bases. This CDR3 reads CASSELSQGEQYF. The CDR3 region has the DNA TGTGCCAGCAGTGAACTCAGTCAGGGCGAGCAGTACTTC.

The CDR3 region is CASSPPDYQETQYF. As DNA, the CDR3 is TGTGCCAGCAGCCCCCCGGACTACCAAGAGACCCAGTACTTC. The chain recombines TRBV11-3 with TRBJ2-5; weak D call: TRBD2 (5 bases). Germline V gene sequence: CDR1 SGHNT, CDR2 YENEEA. The CDR3 has 14 residues. V lost 5 bases to trimming and J lost 0 bases, with 10 bases between them.

V usage is TRBV28 and J usage is TRBJ2-7; the D gene is possibly TRBD1 (5 bases). CDR1 and CDR2 from the germline V gene are MDHEN and SYDVKM. The V end lost 4 bases, the J end lost 5 bases, and 27 bases lay between the germline ends. The CDR3 contains 18 residues. CDR3: CASSSPRSPDTRENEQYF. Written as DNA, the CDR3 is TGTGCCAGCAGTTCTCCCCGGTCCCCGGACACGAGAGAGAACGAGCAGTACTTC.

CDR3 nucleotides: TGTGCCATCAGTGAGCGCGGGGGGGCGGGAGATACGCAGTATTTT. Translating gives CAISERGGAGDTQYF. J is TRBJ2-3 and V is TRBV10-3, with TRBD2 matching over 9 bases. V shed 2 bases and J 5 bases; nucleotides not matched to a gene: 5. This CDR3 contains 15 residues. The germline V gene has CDR1 ENHRY and CDR2 SYGVKD.

The chain couples TRBV6-5 to TRBJ1-4; a possible D gene is TRBD1 (6 bases). Trimming pared 0 bases from V and 15 bases from J, leaving 23 bases between. CDR1 MNHEY and CDR2 SVGAGI come from the germline V gene. The CDR3 has 16 residues. The CDR3: CASSYSVEPTRGSLFF. The CDR3 nucleotides read TGTGCCAGCAGTTACTCTGTGGAACCCACAAGGGGGTCGTTGTTTTTT.

The chain recombines TRBV27 with TRBJ2-5; D remains unclear. Trimming removed 5 bases at V and 4 bases at J, with 11 bases between. The CDR3 is 13 residues long. In germline, CDR1 is MNHEY, CDR2 SMNVEV (reference sequence). CDR3 in DNA: TGTGCCAGCAGTGGAAACTGGCTAGAGACCCAGTACTTC. It translates to CASSGNWLETQYF.

The chain carries TRBV4-2 and TRBJ1-2, with D unresolved. Germline CDR1 reads LGHNA; CDR2 reads YNFKEQ. V was clipped by 3 bases and J by 0 bases, with 8 bases between them. The CDR3 loop spans 14 amino acids. This chain's CDR3 is CASSHTGTNYGYTF. CDR3 nucleotide sequence: TGTGCCAGCAGCCATACCGGCACTAACTATGGCTACACCTTC.

The chain employs TRBV27 and TRBJ2-7, with 7 bases lining up with TRBD2. The CDR3 has 17 residues. V shed 5 bases, J shed 0 bases, and the junction held 13 bases outside the gene matches. Germline V gene data show CDR1 as MNHEY and CDR2 as SMNVEV (reference sequence). CDR3: CASSPERGGGSSYEQYF. For the CDR3, the DNA is TGTGCCAGCAGTCCGGAGAGGGGCGGGGGTAGCTCCTACGAGCAGTACTTC.

The chain links TRBV10-3 to TRBJ1-2, with D possibly TRBD1 on 5 matching bases. This CDR3 region has 13 residues. Trimming removed 7 bases from V and 4 bases from J, with 13 bases in between. The germline V gene has CDR1 ENHRY and CDR2 SYGVKD. CDR3 sequence: CAINEGTSYGYTF. The CDR3 DNA follows: TGTGCCATCAACGAGGGGACCTCCTATGGCTACACCTTC.

The rearrangement uses TRBV19 and TRBJ2-1, with TRBD2 matching 11 bases. The CDR3 contains 16 residues. The V segment lost 2 bases and the J segment 7 bases; nucleotides outside the gene matches: 7. CDR1 and CDR2 (germline): LNHDA, SQIVND (reference sequence). The DNA of the CDR3 is TGTGCCAGTAGTATACTAGCGGGGGGCACAGGGAATGAGCAGTTCTTC. It yields the protein CASSILAGGTGNEQFF.

The chain employs TRBV7-9 and TRBJ1-1, with D unclear. V was shortened by 5 bases and J by 4 bases, with 17 bases between the two germline ends. Germline loops: CDR1 SEHNR, CDR2 FQNEAQ (reference sequence). CDR3 length: 15 amino acids. CDR3: CASSEIVGRATEAFF. DNA of the CDR3: TGTGCCAGCAGCGAGATTGTTGGAAGGGCCACTGAAGCTTTCTTT.

The chain combines TRBV7-2 with TRBJ2-5, with 7 bases fitting TRBD2. Per the germline V gene, CDR1 is SGHTA and CDR2 is FQGNSA. Unmatched junction bases numbered 4, after V lost 4 bases and J lost 2 bases. The CDR3 extends over 14 amino acids. CDR3 in amino acids: CASSWGGTQETQYF. DNA of the CDR3: TGTGCCAGCAGCTGGGGGGGAACACAAGAGACCCAGTACTTC.

The gene calls are TRBV7-3 and TRBJ2-3; TRBD2 matches at 10 bases. Per the germline V gene, CDR1 is SGHTA and CDR2 is FQGTGA. V lost 4 bases and J lost 6; bases outside the gene matches: 7. The CDR3 spans 15 residues. Here the CDR3 reads CASSSVAGGMDTQYF. The CDR3 region has the DNA TGTGCCAGCAGCTCGGTAGCGGGGGGTATGGATACGCAGTATTTT. Supplemented by reference TRBV7-3 and TRBJ2-3, the full variable domain reads GAGVSQTPSNKVTEKGKYVELRCDPISGHTALYWYRQSLGQGPEFLIYFQGTGAADDSGLPNDRFFAVRPEGSVSTLKIQRTERGDSAVYLCASSSVAGGMDTQYFGPGTRLTVL.

As for this clone: At the DNA level, this CDR3 is encoded by other sequences in the same sample as well. This chain uses TRBV7-9 with TRBJ1-2; D is uncertain. With 1 base removed from V and 5 bases from J, the gap between germline ends came to 11 bases. The CDR3 loop spans 14 amino acids. The germline V gene has CDR1 SEHNR and CDR2 FQNEAQ (reference sequence). In DNA, the CDR3 is TGTGCCAGCAGCTTAGTCGGCGAATCTTATGGCTACACCTTC. Translation gives CASSLVGESYGYTF.

This clone occurred a few times. In DNA, the CDR3 is TGTGCCAGCAGTGAAAGGGCGGGGGGCAGAAACATTCAGTACTTC. Amino acids: CASSERAGGRNIQYF. This chain joins TRBV2 and TRBJ2-4; TRBD2 matches at 8 bases. V shed 2 bases and J 6 bases; nucleotides not matched to a gene: 6. The germline V gene encodes CDR1 SNHLY and CDR2 FYNNEI. This CDR3 has 15 residues.

The chain joins TRBV10-3 to TRBJ2-7; possible D gene TRBD2, 5 bases. V dropped 6 bases and J dropped 2 bases, with 17 bases sitting between them. This CDR3 is built from 15 residues. CDR1 ENHRY and CDR2 SYGVKD come from the germline V gene. CDR3 sequence reads: CAIRGSGNRAYEQYF. The CDR3, as DNA: TGTGCCATCAGGGGCTCCGGGAATAGGGCCTACGAGCAGTACTTC.